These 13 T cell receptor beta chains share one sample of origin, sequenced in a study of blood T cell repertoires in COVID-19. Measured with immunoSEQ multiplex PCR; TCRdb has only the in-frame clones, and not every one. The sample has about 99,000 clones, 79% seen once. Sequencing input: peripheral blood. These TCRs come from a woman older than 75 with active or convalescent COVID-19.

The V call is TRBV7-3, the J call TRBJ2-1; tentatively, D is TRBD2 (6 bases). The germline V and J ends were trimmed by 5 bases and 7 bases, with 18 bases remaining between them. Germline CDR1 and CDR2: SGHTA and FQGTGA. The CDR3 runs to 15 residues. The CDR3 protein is CASSTTVAAFNEQFF. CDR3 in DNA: TGTGCCAGCAGCACAACGGTAGCGGCTTTTAATGAGCAGTTCTTC.

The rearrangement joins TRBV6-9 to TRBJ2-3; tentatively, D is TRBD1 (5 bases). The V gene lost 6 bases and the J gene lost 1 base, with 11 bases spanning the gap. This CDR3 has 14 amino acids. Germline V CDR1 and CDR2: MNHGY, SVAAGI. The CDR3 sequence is CASRLKTGTDTQYF. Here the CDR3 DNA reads TGTGCCAGCAGGCTGAAGACAGGCACAGATACGCAGTATTTT.

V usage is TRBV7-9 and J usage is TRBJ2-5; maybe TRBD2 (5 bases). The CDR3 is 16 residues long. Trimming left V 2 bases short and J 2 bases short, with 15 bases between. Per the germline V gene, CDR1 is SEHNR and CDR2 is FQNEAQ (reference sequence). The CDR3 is CASSLFRGIDQETQYF. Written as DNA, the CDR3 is TGTGCCAGCAGCTTATTTCGGGGAATAGATCAAGAGACCCAGTACTTC.

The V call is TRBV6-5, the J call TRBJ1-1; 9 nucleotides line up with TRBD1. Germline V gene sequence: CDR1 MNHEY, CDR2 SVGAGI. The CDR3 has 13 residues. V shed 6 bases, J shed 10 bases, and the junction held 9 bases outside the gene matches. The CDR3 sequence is CASRPGQGPRAFF. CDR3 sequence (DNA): TGTGCCAGCAGGCCGGGACAGGGACCCCGAGCTTTCTTT.

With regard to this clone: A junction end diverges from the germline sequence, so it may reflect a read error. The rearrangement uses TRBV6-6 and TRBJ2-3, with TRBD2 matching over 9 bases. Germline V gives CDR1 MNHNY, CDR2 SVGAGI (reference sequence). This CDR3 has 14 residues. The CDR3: CASSSGTSIDTQYF. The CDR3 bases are TGTGCCAGCAGTTCCGGGACTAGCATAGATACGCAGTATTTT.

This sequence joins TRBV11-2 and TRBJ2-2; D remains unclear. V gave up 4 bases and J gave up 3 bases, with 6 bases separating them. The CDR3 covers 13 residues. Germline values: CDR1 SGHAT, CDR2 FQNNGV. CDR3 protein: CASSSLYTGELFF. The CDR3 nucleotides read TGTGCCAGCAGCTCCCTGTACACCGGGGAGCTGTTTTTT.

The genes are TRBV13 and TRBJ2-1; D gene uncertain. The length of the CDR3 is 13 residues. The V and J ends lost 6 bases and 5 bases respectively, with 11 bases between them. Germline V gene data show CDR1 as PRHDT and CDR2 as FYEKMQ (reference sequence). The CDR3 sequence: CASREWRNNEQFF. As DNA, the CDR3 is TGTGCCAGCAGAGAGTGGAGAAACAATGAGCAGTTCTTC.

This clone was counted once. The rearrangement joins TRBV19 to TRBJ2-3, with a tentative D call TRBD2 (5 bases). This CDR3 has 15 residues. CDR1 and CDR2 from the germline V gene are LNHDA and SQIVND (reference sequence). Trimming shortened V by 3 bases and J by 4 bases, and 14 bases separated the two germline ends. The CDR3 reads CASSISARGPDTQYF. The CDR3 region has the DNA TGTGCCAGTAGTATTTCAGCCCGGGGTCCAGATACGCAGTATTTT.

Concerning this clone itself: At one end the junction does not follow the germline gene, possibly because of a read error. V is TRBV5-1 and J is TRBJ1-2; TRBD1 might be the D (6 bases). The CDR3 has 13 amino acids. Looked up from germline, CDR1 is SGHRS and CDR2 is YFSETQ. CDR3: CASSLAAGDGYTF. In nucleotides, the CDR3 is TGTGCCAGCAGCTTGGCGGCAGGGGATGGCTACACCTTC. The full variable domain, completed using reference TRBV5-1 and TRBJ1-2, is KAGVTQTPRYLIKTRGQQVTLSCSPISGHRSVSWYQQTPGQGLQFLFEYFSETQRNKGNFPGRFSGRQFSNSRSEMNVSTLELGDSALYLCASSLAAGDGYTFGSGTRLTVV.

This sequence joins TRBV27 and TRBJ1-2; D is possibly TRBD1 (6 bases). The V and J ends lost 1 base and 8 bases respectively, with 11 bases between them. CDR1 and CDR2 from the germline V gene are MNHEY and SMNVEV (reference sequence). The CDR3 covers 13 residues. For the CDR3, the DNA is TGTGCCAGCAGTTTATGGCAGGGGCTAGGCTACACCTTC. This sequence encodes CASSLWQGLGYTF.

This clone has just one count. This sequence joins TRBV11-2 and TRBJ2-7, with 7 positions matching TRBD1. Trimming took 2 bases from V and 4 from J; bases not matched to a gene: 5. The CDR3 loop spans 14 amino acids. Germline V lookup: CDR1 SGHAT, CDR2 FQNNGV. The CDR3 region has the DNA TGTGCCAGCAGCTTAAGGCAGGGGGTATACGAGCAGTACTTC. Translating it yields CASSLRQGVYEQYF.

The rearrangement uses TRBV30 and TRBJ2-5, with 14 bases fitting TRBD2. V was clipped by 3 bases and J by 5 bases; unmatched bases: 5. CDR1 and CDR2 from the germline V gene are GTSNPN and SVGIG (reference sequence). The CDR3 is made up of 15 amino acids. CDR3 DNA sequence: TGTGCCTGGAGCCCGACTAGCGGGAGGGTTGAGACCCAGTACTTC. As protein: CAWSPTSGRVETQYF.

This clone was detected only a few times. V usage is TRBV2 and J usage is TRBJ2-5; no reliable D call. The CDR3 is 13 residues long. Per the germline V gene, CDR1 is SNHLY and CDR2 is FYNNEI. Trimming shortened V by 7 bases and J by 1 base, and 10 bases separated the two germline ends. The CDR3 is CASTSEAQETQYF. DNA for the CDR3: TGTGCCAGCACCTCCGAGGCCCAAGAGACCCAGTACTTC.